This TCR beta chain was recorded in a study of blood T cell repertoires in COVID-19. Background on the study: T cells, B-cell-depleted T cells, or PBMCs supplied cDNA or gDNA.

V dropped 5 bases and J dropped 5 bases, with 18 bases sitting between them. Germline values: CDR1 MDHEN, CDR2 SYDVKM. The CDR3 is made up of 15 amino acids. Under the authors' procedure: Using reference gene primer amplification, nucleated cell counts were estimated. The assay was immunoSEQ multiplex PCR, and TCRdb's table has in-frame clones only and misses some. D and trimming were read from the DNA, whereas the V and J calls and clone size are those reported in that table. The table has roughly 150,000 clones, 80% seen once; the top ten hold roughly 4.7%. Sequenced: peripheral blood. This TCR derives from a woman in her 50s with acute or convalescent COVID-19. The V and J genes are TRBV28 and TRBJ1-1, with D possibly being TRBD1 (6 bases). The CDR3: CASSPQTGLWTEAFF. The CDR3 region has the DNA TGTGCCAGCAGTCCCCAGACAGGTCTGTGGACTGAAGCTTTCTTT.